The next 5 T cell receptor beta chains were all read from a single sample in a study of cytomegalovirus exposure and HLA in healthy donors. Using immunoSEQ multiplex PCR, the repertoire was profiled, and TCRdb retains in-frame clones only, with some absent. The table includes about 170,000 clones, under 90% detected once. Sequencing was carried out using PBMCs. The source is a man aged 18 to 29 in good health and CMV-seropositive.

Only one count was recorded for this clone. The rearrangement uses TRBV6-1 and TRBJ2-7, with TRBD2 matching over 9 bases. CDR1 MNHNS and CDR2 SASEGT come from the germline V gene. Losses at the gene ends were 6 bases for V and 4 bases for J; bases not matched to a gene: 10. The CDR3 is made up of 15 amino acids. CDR3 loop: CASSQPGTSPYEQYF. DNA of the CDR3: TGTGCCAGCAGCCAACCCGGGACTAGCCCTTACGAGCAGTACTTC.

This chain joins TRBV10-3 and TRBJ2-7; TRBD2 matches at 11 bases. This CDR3 is 17 amino acids long. V gave up 2 bases and J gave up 0 bases; unmatched junction bases: 6. Germline values: CDR1 ENHRY, CDR2 SYGVKD. In DNA form, the CDR3 reads TGTGCCATCAGTGAGCGTCTAGCGGGAGGCAGCTCCTACGAGCAGTACTTC. Its protein is CAISERLAGGSSYEQYF.

Written as DNA, the CDR3 is TGTGCCAGCAGCTTAGCGCAGGGGGACAGGCCCTACGAGCAGTACTTC. Its protein is CASSLAQGDRPYEQYF. The chain couples TRBV7-9 to TRBJ2-7, with 8 bases aligning to TRBD1. The CDR3 is made up of 16 amino acids. Germline values: CDR1 SEHNR, CDR2 FQNEAQ (reference sequence). Trimming took 0 bases from V and 2 from J; bases not matched to a gene: 6.

The J gene is TRBJ2-7, the V gene TRBV2; 7 bases are shared with TRBD1. The V gene end was trimmed by 5 bases and the J gene end by 7 bases; junction bases not matched to a gene: 14. Germline values: CDR1 SNHLY, CDR2 FYNNEI. There are 15 residues in the CDR3. The CDR3 DNA reads as TGTGCCAGCAGTCTAGGGACAGTGGGTTCTGGGGAGCAGTACTTC. As protein: CASSLGTVGSGEQYF.

This clone was seen a single time. The chain joins TRBV27 to TRBJ2-7, with TRBD2 identical over 8 bases. CDR1 MNHEY and CDR2 SMNVEV come from the germline V gene (reference sequence). The trim removed 6 bases at V and 3 bases at J, leaving 4 bases unmatched. The CDR3 is 13 amino acids. The CDR3 reads CASSLTSGYEQYF. The CDR3 nucleotides are TGTGCCAGCAGCCTTACTAGCGGCTACGAGCAGTACTTC.